Only a few counts were recorded for the clone carrying this T cell receptor beta chain. Extracted RNA was reverse transcribed into cDNA, the sequencing template. Clones were read by immunoSEQ multiplex PCR, and TCRdb kept only the in-frame ones, dropping some. The sample contains about 260,000 clones, approximately 60% of which appear only once. Germline V lookup: CDR1 SGHAT, CDR2 FQNNGV. The CDR3 spans 14 residues. Trimming cost V 0 bases and J 3 bases, with 6 bases left between them. This sample is part of a study of CD8+ T cells in alopecia areata. Treatment noted: oral pan-JAK inhibitor, 5-10 mg twice daily.

The TCR was taken from a human donor with alopecia areata. Sequencing was performed on CD4+ T cells sorted from blood, taken between weeks 51 and 54, from a patient treated with tofacitinib. This chain links TRBV11-2 with TRBJ2-4, with D possibly TRBD1 on 5 matching bases. This chain's CDR3 is CASSLDTGKNIQYF. Written as DNA, the CDR3 is TGTGCCAGCAGCTTAGATACAGGCAAAAACATTCAGTACTTC. Supplemented by reference TRBV11-2 and TRBJ2-4, the full variable domain reads EAGVAQSPRYKIIEKRQSVAFWCNPISGHATLYWYQQILGQGPKLLIQFQNNGVVDDSQLPKDRFSAERLKGVDSTLKIQPAKLEDSAVYLCASSLDTGKNIQYFGAGTRLSVL.